The 5 T cell receptor beta chains below were found in one sample sequenced in a study of shared clonotypes between healthy human individuals. TCRdb's table, derived via immunoSEQ multiplex PCR, lists solely in-frame clones and lacks some. In the table there are approximately 2,000,000 clones, about 94% of which are singletons. In the naive CD8 group, cells lacked CD45RO and were positively selected for CCR7, so terminally differentiated effector memory CD45RA+ cells were left out. Source material: naive CD8+ T cells from PBMCs. These receptor sequences come from a young man in good health. Some clones in this sample may be carry-over from other donors' samples.

Remarks on this clone: Other DNA sequences within the sample encode an identical CDR3. This rearrangement joins TRBV18 to TRBJ2-7; D unresolved. V gave up 2 bases and J gave up 4 bases, with 3 bases separating them. This CDR3 has 11 amino acids. Germline V gives CDR1 KGHSH, CDR2 LQKENI. Here the CDR3 reads CASSPGYEQYF. CDR3 coding DNA: TGTGCCAGCTCACCAGGGTACGAGCAGTACTTC.

The DNA for the CDR3 is TGTGCCAGCAGCCCCTCCCGACTAGCGGTTACAGATACGCAGTATTTT. Its protein product is CASSPSRLAVTDTQYF. This rearrangement joins TRBV7-9 to TRBJ2-3; 9 bases map to TRBD2. The CDR3 has 16 amino acids. In germline, CDR1 is SEHNR, CDR2 FQNEAQ (reference sequence). After removal of 5 bases from V and 3 bases from J, the junction contained 9 bases not matched to a gene.

This clone appeared a single time. The chain carries TRBV9 and TRBJ2-2; D remains unclear. V was cut by 4 bases and J by 6 bases, with 13 bases left in between. This CDR3 has 14 residues. From germline, CDR1 is SGDLS and CDR2 YYNGEE. The CDR3 DNA reads as TGTGCCAGCAGCTCCGCGGCGGTACCCGGGGAGCTGTTTTTT. Amino acid sequence: CASSSAAVPGELFF.

The chain employs TRBV13 and TRBJ1-1; tentatively, D is TRBD1 (5 bases). V was cut by 4 bases and J by 0 bases, with 9 bases left in between. Germline V lookup: CDR1 PRHDT, CDR2 FYEKMQ (reference sequence). The CDR3 runs to 14 residues. CDR3 nucleotide sequence: TGTGCCAGCAGCTCGGGGACTTTGAACACTGAAGCTTTCTTT. It translates to CASSSGTLNTEAFF.

This clone has only a few counts. The V call is TRBV30, the J call TRBJ1-2, with D tentatively TRBD1 (5 bases). From germline, CDR1 is GTSNPN and CDR2 SVGIG (reference sequence). Trimming left V 1 base short and J 10 bases short, with 13 bases between. This CDR3 has 12 residues. CDR3 DNA sequence: TGTGCCTGGAGTGGTGGAGGGGCGGACTACACCTTC. Residues: CAWSGGGADYTF.